These 8 T cell receptor beta chains were all obtained from the same sample, sequenced in a study of shared clonotypes between healthy human individuals. Selected positively for CCR7 and CD45RO-negative, naive CD8 cells excluded terminally differentiated effector memory CD45RA+ cells. Clones were read by immunoSEQ multiplex PCR, and TCRdb kept only the in-frame ones, dropping some. The sample has some 2 million clones, about 95% seen once; the top ten hold 1.2%. Sequencing was performed on naive CD8+ T cells sorted from blood. These receptors were collected from a young man in good health.

The rearrangement links TRBV28 to TRBJ1-5; the D is unclear. The ends were cut back, 10 bases at V and 1 base at J, with 14 bases in the middle. CDR1 and CDR2 from the germline V gene are MDHEN and SYDVKM. The CDR3 is 14 amino acids. DNA of the CDR3: TGTGCCACAATATCCCGGGGAAGCAATCAGCCCCAGCATTTT. It specifies CATISRGSNQPQHF. Full variable domain (remainder filled in from reference TRBV28 and TRBJ1-5): DVKVTQSSRYLVKRTGEKVFLECVQDMDHENMFWYRQDPGLGLRLIYFSYDVKMKEKGDIPEGYSVSREKKERFSLILESASTNQTSMYLCATISRGSNQPQHFGDGTRLSIL.

The chain carries TRBV7-8 and TRBJ1-6; D perhaps matches TRBD1 (5 bases). The germline V gene encodes CDR1 SGHVS and CDR2 FQNEAQ. The CDR3 consists of 18 residues. V was pared by 0 bases and J by 8 bases, with 20 bases between. The CDR3 protein is CASSLALIGRAGYSPLHF. The CDR3, as DNA: TGTGCCAGCAGCTTAGCGCTAATCGGCAGGGCCGGGTATTCACCCCTCCACTTT.

This sequence joins TRBV30 and TRBJ2-7; D is perhaps TRBD1 or TRBD2 (5 bases each). This CDR3 is 11 amino acids long. The germline V gene has CDR1 GTSNPN and CDR2 SVGIG (reference sequence). With 4 bases removed from V and 3 bases from J, the gap between germline ends came to 7 bases. CDR3 residues: CAWTRGYEQYF. DNA for the CDR3: TGTGCCTGGACGAGGGGCTACGAGCAGTACTTC.

The chain combines TRBV11-2 with TRBJ2-1; the D is unclear. CDR3 length: 16 residues. From germline, CDR1 is SGHAT and CDR2 FQNNGV. V was clipped by 7 bases and J by 2 bases, with 18 bases between them. The CDR3 spells CASTADLPMPYNEQFF. For the CDR3, the DNA is TGTGCCAGCACCGCCGACCTGCCCATGCCCTACAATGAGCAGTTCTTC.

CDR3 nucleotide sequence: TGTGCCAGCAGCCCTTTCCTCACGAACACCGGGGAGCTGTTTTTT. Its protein product is CASSPFLTNTGELFF. This chain links TRBV5-6 with TRBJ2-2, with D hard to call. V was cut by 4 bases and J by 0 bases, with 10 bases left in between. There are 15 residues in the CDR3. Germline loops: CDR1 SGHDT, CDR2 YYEEEE.

On this clone: Other DNA sequences of this sample code for an identical CDR3. The gene calls are TRBV9 and TRBJ1-1, with a tentative D call TRBD1 (5 bases). V dropped 3 bases and J dropped 1 base, with 10 bases sitting between them. CDR1 SGDLS and CDR2 YYNGEE come from the germline V gene. The CDR3 is made up of 14 amino acids. CDR3 coding DNA: TGTGCCAGCAGCGCCGGTGGGGGGAACACTGAAGCTTTCTTT. This gives the protein CASSAGGGNTEAFF.

V and J are TRBV7-9 and TRBJ1-1; D is ambiguous. Germline assignment: CDR1 SEHNR and CDR2 FQNEAQ (reference sequence). V was cut by 5 bases and J by 0 bases, with 19 bases left in between. The CDR3 extends over 17 amino acids. This chain's CDR3 is CASSNTTTSFLNTEAFF. CDR3 bases: TGTGCCAGCAGCAACACGACCACGTCCTTCCTGAACACTGAAGCTTTCTTT.

The rearrangement links TRBV4-1 to TRBJ2-7, with 10 positions matching TRBD2. The CDR3 has 17 amino acids. Germline V CDR1 and CDR2: MGHRA, YSYEKL. V dropped 0 bases and J dropped 0; count of bases not matched to a gene: 5. The CDR3 is CASSQETGTSASYEQYF. The DNA of the CDR3 is TGCGCCAGCAGCCAAGAAACCGGGACTAGCGCCTCCTACGAGCAGTACTTC.